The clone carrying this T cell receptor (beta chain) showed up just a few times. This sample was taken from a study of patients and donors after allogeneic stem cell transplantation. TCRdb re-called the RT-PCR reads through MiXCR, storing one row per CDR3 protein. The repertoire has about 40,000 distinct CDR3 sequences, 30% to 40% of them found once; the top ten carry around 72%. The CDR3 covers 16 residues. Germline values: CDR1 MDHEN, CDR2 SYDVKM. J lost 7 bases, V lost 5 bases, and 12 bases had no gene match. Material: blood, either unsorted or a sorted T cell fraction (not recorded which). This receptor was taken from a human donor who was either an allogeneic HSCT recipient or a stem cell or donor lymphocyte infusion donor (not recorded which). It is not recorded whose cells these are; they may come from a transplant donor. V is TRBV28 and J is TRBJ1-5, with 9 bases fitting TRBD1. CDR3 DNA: TGTGCCAGCAGTACTAACGGACAGGGGCCTTGGCAGCCCCAGCATTTT. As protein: CASSTNGQGPWQPQHF.